The 9 T cell receptor beta chains in this list originate from one sample, sequenced in a study of response to subunit inactivated influenza vaccine. TCRdb re-derived calls from the RT-PCR reads in MiXCR, one entry per CDR3 protein. The repertoire holds more than 450,000 distinct CDR3 sequences, with 12% as singletons. The sequenced sample was PBMCs from blood, obtained on the day of vaccination. The receptors were sampled from a man aged 50-59 years who received an inactivated influenza vaccine.

At least ten counts were recorded for this clonotype. The chain joins TRBV6-5 to TRBJ1-1; D might be TRBD1 (5 bases). The CDR3 sequence is 13 residues long. CDR1 is MNHEY, CDR2 SVGAGI, per germline. V lost 3 bases, J lost 7 bases, and 12 bases lay in between. The CDR3 sequence: CASSYRERGEAFF. CDR3 nucleotide sequence: TGTGCCAGCAGTTATAGGGAAAGGGGTGAAGCTTTCTTT.

This clonotype came up many times. J is TRBJ2-3 and V is TRBV11-2, with 8 bases fitting TRBD2. Per the germline V gene, CDR1 is SGHAT and CDR2 is FQNNGV. V lost 4 bases and J lost 1; bases outside the gene matches: 7. This CDR3 spans 16 amino acids. CDR3 sequence reads: CASSSLKRGRTDTQYF. The CDR3 nucleotides read TGTGCCAGCAGCTCACTCAAGCGGGGGCGCACAGATACGCAGTATTTT.

The V and J genes are TRBV5-6 and TRBJ1-5, with 9 bases fitting TRBD1. V lost 4 bases, J lost 10 bases, and 15 bases stayed unmatched. The CDR3 covers 16 residues. In germline, CDR1 is SGHDT, CDR2 YYEEEE. The CDR3 coding sequence is TGTGCCAGCAGCAAGAGGGACAGGGCGGGGGTTCAACCCCAGCATTTT. Translation: CASSKRDRAGVQPQHF.

The chain joins TRBV5-1 to TRBJ2-1; 8 positions agree with TRBD2. From germline, CDR1 is SGHRS and CDR2 YFSETQ. CDR3 size: 14 residues. The junction had 8 bases not matched to a gene; V was cut back by 3 bases and J by 9 bases. This CDR3 is CASSSRTSKGEQFF. CDR3 coding DNA: TGCGCCAGCAGCTCAAGGACTAGCAAGGGTGAGCAGTTCTTC.

The V call is TRBV5-1, the J call TRBJ2-2; D remains ambiguous. The V end was cut by 2 bases, the J end by 3 bases, with 5 bases between. CDR1 and CDR2 (germline): SGHRS, YFSETQ. This CDR3 contains 13 residues. CDR3 amino acids: CASSFLDTGELFF. The CDR3 region has the DNA TGCGCCAGCAGCTTCCTGGACACCGGGGAGCTGTTTTTT.

The rearrangement links TRBV29-1 to TRBJ2-1, with 10 bases fitting TRBD2. Germline loops: CDR1 SQVTM, CDR2 ANQGSEA. J lost 2 bases, V lost 4 bases, and 5 bases had no gene match. The CDR3 runs to 15 residues. In DNA form, the CDR3 reads TGCAGCGTTGGAAGCGGGAGGGGGCCCTACAATGAGCAGTTCTTC. As protein: CSVGSGRGPYNEQFF.

This clonotype has ten or more counts. This sequence joins TRBV20-1 and TRBJ2-1; a weak D match, TRBD1 (8 bases). Deletions cut 3 bases from V and 6 bases from J, with 15 bases between. This CDR3 contains 14 residues. Germline values: CDR1 DFQATT, CDR2 SNEGSKA (reference sequence). As DNA, the CDR3 is TGCAGTGCTAGTAAGACAGGGGAGGGCAATGAGCAGTTCTTC. Protein product: CSASKTGEGNEQFF.

At least ten counts were recorded for this clonotype. The chain is built from TRBV28 and TRBJ2-1; D assignment may be TRBD1 or TRBD2 (6 bases each). The CDR3 is 11 residues long. Germline assignment: CDR1 MDHEN and CDR2 SYDVKM. The CDR3 loop is CAHEGGNEQFF. The CDR3 nucleotides read TGTGCTCATGAGGGGGGCAATGAGCAGTTCTTC. Complete variable domain (other parts from reference TRBV28 and TRBJ2-1): DVKVTQSSRYLVKRTGEKVFLECVQDMDHENMFWYRQDPGLGLRLIYFSYDVKMKEKGDIPEGYSVSREKKERFSLILESASTNQTSMYLCAHEGGNEQFFGPGTRLTVL.

This chain connects TRBV4-2 to TRBJ2-1; possible D gene TRBD2, 6 bases. Germline assignment: CDR1 LGHNA and CDR2 YNFKEQ. Trimming shortened V by 2 bases and J by 4 bases, and 18 bases separated the two germline ends. This CDR3 has 17 amino acids. The CDR3 sequence: CASSQTGRWGEYNEQFF. In DNA, the CDR3 is TGTGCCAGCAGCCAAACTGGACGGTGGGGGGAGTACAATGAGCAGTTCTTC.